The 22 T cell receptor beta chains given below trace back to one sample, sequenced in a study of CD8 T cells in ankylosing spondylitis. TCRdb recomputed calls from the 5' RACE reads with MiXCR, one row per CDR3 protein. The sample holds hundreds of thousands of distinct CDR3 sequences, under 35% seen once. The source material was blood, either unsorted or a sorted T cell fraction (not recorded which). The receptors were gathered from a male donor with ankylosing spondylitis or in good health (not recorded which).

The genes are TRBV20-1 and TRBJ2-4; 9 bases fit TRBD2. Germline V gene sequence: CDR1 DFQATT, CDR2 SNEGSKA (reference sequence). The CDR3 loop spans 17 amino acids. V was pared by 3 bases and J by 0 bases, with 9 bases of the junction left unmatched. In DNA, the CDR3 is TGCAGTGCTAGTAGGAGCGGGGGGCCACTAGCCAAAAACATTCAGTACTTC. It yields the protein CSASRSGGPLAKNIQYF.

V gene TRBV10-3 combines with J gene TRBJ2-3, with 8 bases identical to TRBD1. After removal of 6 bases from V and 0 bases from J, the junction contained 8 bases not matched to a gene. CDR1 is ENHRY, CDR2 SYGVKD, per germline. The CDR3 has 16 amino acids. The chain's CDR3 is CAISNPTGGSTDTQYF. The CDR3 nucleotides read TGTGCCATCAGCAACCCTACAGGGGGTAGCACAGATACGCAGTATTTT.

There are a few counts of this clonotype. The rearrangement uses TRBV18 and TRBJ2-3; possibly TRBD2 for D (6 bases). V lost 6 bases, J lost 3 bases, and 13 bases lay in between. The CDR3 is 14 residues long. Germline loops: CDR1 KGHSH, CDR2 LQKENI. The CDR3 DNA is TGTGCCAGCTCCATTAGCCGGGGGACAGATACGCAGTATTTT. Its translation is CASSISRGTDTQYF. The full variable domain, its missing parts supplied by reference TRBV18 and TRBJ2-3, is NAGVMQNPRHLVRRRGQEARLRCSPMKGHSHVYWYRQLPEEGLKFMVYLQKENIIDESGMPKERFSAEFPKEGPSILRIQQVVRGDSAAYFCASSISRGTDTQYFGPGTRLTVL.

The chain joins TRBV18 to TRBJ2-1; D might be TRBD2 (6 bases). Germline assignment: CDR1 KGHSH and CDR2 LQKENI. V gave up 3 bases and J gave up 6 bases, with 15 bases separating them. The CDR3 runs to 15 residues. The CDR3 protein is CASSPGGDGANEQFF. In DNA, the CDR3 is TGTGCCAGCTCACCGGGCGGGGATGGGGCCAATGAGCAGTTCTTC.

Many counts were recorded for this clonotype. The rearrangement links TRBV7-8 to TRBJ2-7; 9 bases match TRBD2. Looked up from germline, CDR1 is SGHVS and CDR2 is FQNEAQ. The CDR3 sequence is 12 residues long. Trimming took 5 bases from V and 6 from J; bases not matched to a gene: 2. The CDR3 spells CASSGSGSEQYF. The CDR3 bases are TGTGCCAGCAGCGGTAGCGGGAGCGAGCAGTACTTC.

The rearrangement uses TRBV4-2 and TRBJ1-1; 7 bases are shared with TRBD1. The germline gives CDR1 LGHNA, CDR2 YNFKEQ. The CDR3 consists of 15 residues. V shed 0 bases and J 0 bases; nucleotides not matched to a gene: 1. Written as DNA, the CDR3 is TGTGCCAGCAGCCAAGAAGGGACAGTGAACACTGAAGCTTTCTTT. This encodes CASSQEGTVNTEAFF.

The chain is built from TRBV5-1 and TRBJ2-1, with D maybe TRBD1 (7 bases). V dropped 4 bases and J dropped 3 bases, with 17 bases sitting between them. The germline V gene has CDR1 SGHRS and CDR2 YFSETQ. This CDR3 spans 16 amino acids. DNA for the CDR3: TGCGCCAGCAGCCCGCGGGACAGCACCCTCTACAATGAGCAGTTCTTC. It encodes CASSPRDSTLYNEQFF.

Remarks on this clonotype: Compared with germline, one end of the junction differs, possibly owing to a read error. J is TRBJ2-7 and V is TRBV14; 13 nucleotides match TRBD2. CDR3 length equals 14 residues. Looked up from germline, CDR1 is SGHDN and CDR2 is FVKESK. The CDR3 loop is CASSLHRLAGGQSF. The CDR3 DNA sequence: TGTGCCAGCAGCCTCCACCGACTAGCGGGGGGCCAATCCTTC.

The CDR3 DNA sequence: TGTGCCAGCAGCTTAAGGACAGAGCCAGGGGGTGAGCAGTTCTTC. This encodes CASSLRTEPGGEQFF. The chain uses TRBV7-2 and TRBJ2-1, with 7 bases aligning to TRBD1. From germline, CDR1 is SGHTA and CDR2 FQGNSA. The trim removed 2 bases at V and 9 bases at J, leaving 10 bases unmatched. This CDR3 contains 15 residues. Based on the CDR3 plus reference TRBV7-2 and TRBJ2-1, the full variable domain is GAGVSQSPSNKVTEKGKDVELRCDPISGHTALYWYRQSLGQGLEFLIYFQGNSAPDKSGLPSDRFSAERTGGSVSTLTIQRTQQEDSAVYLCASSLRTEPGGEQFFGPGTRLTVL.

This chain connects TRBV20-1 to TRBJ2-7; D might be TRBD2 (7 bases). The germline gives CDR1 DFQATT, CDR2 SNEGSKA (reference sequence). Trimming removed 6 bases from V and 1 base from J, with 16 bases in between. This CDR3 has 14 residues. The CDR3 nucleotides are TGCAGTGCGTCTAACAGGGAGGGGTCCTACGAGCAGTACTTC. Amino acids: CSASNREGSYEQYF.

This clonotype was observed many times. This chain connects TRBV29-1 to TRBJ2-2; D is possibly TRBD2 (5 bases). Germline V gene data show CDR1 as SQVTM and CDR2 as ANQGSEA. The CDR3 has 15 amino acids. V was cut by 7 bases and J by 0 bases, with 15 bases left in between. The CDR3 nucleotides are TGCAGCGCCATGGCCGAGGGATCGAACACCGGGGAGCTGTTTTTT. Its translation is CSAMAEGSNTGELFF.

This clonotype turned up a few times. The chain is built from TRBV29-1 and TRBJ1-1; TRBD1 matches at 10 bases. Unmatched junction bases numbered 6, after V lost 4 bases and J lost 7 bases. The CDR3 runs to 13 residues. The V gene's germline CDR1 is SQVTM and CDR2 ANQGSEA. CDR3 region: CSVVTGGMGEAFF. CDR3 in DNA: TGCAGCGTTGTGACAGGGGGCATGGGTGAAGCTTTCTTT.

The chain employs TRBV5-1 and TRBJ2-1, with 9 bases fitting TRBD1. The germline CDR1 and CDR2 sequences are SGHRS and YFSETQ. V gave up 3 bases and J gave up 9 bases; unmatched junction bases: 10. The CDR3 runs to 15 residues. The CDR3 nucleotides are TGCGCCAGCAGCTCCCCCGGGACAGGGTTCGGTGAGCAGTTCTTC. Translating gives CASSSPGTGFGEQFF.

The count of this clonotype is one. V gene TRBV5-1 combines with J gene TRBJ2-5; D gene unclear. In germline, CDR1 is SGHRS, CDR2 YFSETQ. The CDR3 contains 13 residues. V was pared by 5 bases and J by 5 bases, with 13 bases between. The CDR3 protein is CASSPVRRETQYF. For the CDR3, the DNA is TGCGCCAGCAGTCCCGTGAGGCGGGAGACCCAGTACTTC.

In DNA, the CDR3 is TGTGCCAGCAGTTTATCTCGGGACAGGGCTCAGCCCCAGCATTTT. This gives the protein CASSLSRDRAQPQHF. This rearrangement joins TRBV12-3 or TRBV12-4 to TRBJ1-5, with TRBD1 identical over 9 bases. The CDR3 is 15 residues long. The V gene end was trimmed by 2 bases and the J gene end by 6 bases; junction bases not matched to a gene: 5.

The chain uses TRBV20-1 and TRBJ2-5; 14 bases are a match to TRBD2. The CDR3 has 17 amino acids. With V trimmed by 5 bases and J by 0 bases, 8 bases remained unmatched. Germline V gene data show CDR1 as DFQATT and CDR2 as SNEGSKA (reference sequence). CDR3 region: CSASGTSGGNYQETQYF. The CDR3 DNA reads TGCAGTGCTTCCGGGACTAGCGGGGGAAATTACCAAGAGACCCAGTACTTC.

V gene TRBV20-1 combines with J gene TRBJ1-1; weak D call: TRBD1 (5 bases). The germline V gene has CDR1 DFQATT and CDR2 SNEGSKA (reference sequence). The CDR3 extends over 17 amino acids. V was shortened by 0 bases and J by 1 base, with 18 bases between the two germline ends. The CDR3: CSAREGQRETGNTEAFF. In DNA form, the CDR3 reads TGCAGTGCTAGAGAGGGTCAGCGGGAAACAGGGAACACTGAAGCTTTCTTT.

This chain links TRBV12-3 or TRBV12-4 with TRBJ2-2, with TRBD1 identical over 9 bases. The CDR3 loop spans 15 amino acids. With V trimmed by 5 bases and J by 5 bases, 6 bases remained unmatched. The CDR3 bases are TGTGCCAGCAGTATGGGACAGGGTCTGACCGGGGAGCTGTTTTTT. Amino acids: CASSMGQGLTGELFF.

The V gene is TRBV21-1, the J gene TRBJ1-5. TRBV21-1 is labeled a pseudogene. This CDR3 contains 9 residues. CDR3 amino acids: CARKQPQHF. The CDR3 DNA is TGTGCCAGAAAACAGCCCCAGCATTTT.

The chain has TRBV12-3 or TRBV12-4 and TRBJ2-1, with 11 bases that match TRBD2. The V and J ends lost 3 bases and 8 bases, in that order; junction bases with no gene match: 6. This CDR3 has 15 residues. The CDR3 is CASSFSGGAPDEQFF. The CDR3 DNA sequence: TGTGCCAGCAGTTTTAGCGGGGGGGCCCCAGATGAGCAGTTCTTC.

The DNA of the CDR3 is TGTGCCATCAGTGAGGACAGTAGCTCAACCTACGAGCAGTACTTC. It is translated as CAISEDSSSTYEQYF. The V gene is TRBV10-3, the J gene TRBJ2-7; D is possibly TRBD1 (5 bases). The CDR3 loop spans 15 amino acids. Germline CDR1 reads ENHRY; CDR2 reads SYGVKD. V was cut by 2 bases and J by 2 bases, with 13 bases left in between.

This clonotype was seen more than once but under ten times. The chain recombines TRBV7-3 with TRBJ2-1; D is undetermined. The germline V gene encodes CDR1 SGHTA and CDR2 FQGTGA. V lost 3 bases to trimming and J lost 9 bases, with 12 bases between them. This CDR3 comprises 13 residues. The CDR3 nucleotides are TGTGCCAGCAGCTTTGGATTGGCAGGTGAGCAGTTCTTC. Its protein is CASSFGLAGEQFF.